The following is a T cell receptor beta chain sequence with its context. Sequenced by immunoSEQ multiplex PCR; TCRdb stores in-frame clones only, minus some. The data contain over 55,000 clones, 93% of them singletons. This sample was included in a study of T cell changes during pregnancy in multiple sclerosis. The CDR3 is 15 amino acids. V shed 5 bases and J 3 bases; nucleotides not matched to a gene: 7. Per germline, CDR1 MNHEY and CDR2 SMNVEV (reference sequence). The sequence derives from a female donor with multiple sclerosis, enrolled in a pregnancy study. This specimen was peripheral blood, taken after pregnancy. The V gene is TRBV27, the J gene TRBJ1-2; 9 positions match TRBD1. Here the CDR3 DNA reads TGTGCCAGCAGTATCACCGGGACAGGGCACTATGGCTACACCTTC. Translating gives CASSITGTGHYGYTF.